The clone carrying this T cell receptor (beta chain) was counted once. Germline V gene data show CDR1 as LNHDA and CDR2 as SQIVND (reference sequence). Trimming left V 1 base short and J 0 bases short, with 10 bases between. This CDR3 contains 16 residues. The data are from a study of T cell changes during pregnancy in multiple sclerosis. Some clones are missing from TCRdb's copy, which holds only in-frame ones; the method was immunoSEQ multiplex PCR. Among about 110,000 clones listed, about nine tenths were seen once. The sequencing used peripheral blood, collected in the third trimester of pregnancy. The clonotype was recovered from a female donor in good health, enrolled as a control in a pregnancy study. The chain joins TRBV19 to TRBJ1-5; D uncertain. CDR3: CASSIADTYSNQPQHF. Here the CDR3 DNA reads TGTGCCAGTAGTATAGCCGATACCTATAGCAATCAGCCCCAGCATTTT.